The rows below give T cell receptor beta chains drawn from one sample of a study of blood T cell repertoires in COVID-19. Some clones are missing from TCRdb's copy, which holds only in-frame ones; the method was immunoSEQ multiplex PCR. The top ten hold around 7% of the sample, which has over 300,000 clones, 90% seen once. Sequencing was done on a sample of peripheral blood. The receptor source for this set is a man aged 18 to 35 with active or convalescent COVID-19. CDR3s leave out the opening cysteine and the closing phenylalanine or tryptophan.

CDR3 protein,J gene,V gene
ATSRERGTFEQY,TRBJ2-7,TRBV15
ASSLDPRTSLILYEQY,TRBJ2-7,TRBV11-2
ASRRLGPIYEQY,TRBJ2-7,TRBV6-5
ASMGGGGTYNEQF,TRBJ2-1,TRBV5-1
ATSPGGRTNYGYT,TRBJ1-2,TRBV24-1
ASSPTSGSPAELF,TRBJ2-2,TRBV7-6
ASSSPTSQF,TRBJ2-1,TRBV28
ASSGGVTDTQY,TRBJ2-3,TRBV5-6
ASSSLGGAGAPYNEQF,TRBJ2-1,TRBV7-2
SARGWAERALGEQY,TRBJ2-7,TRBV29-1
ASSLKRGGRNEQF,TRBJ2-1,TRBV7-3
ASSVGGRWETQY,TRBJ2-5,TRBV9